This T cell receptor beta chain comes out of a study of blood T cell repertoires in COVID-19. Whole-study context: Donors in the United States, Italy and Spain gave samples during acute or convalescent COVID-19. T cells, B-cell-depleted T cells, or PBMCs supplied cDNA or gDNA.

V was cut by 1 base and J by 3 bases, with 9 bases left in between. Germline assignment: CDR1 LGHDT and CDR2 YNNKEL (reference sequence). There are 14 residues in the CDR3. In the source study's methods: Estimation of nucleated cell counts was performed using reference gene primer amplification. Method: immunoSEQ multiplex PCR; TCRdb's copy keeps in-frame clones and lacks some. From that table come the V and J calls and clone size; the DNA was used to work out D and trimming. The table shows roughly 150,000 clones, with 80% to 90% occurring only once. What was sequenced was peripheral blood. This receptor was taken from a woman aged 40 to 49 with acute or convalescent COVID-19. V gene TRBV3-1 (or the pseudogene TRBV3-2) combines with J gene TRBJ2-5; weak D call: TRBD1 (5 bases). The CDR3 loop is CASSQVIGEETQYF. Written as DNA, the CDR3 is TGTGCCAGCAGCCAAGTGATAGGGGAAGAGACCCAGTACTTC.